The clone carrying this T cell receptor (beta chain) has at least ten counts. No antigen is known for it. CDR3 length: 16 residues. Between the trimmed V and J ends, which lost 6 bases and 6 bases, there was a span of 26 bases. Germline lookup yields CDR1 SQVTM and CDR2 ANQGSEA. This record comes from a study of breast tumors, draining lymph nodes, adjacent tissues. TCRdb analysed the multiplex PCR reads with MiXCR anew, one entry per CDR3 protein. The data show 160,000 or so distinct CDR3 sequences, with around 33% seen just once and less than 4% held by the top ten. General study points: Tumor TCR diversity was below lymph nodes but above nontumor tissue. The data were judged consistent with most tumor T cells coming from lymph node and expanding in tumor.

Samples came from axillary lymph nodes draining the breast cancer. The TCR sequence derives from a female donor with breast cancer. Some clones in this sample may be carry-over from other donors' samples. The sequenced sample was axillary lymph node tissue. V is TRBV29-1 and J is TRBJ1-2; TRBD1 might be the D (5 bases). CDR3 loop: CSVPTYGGSGKDGYTF. CDR3 DNA: TGCAGCGTACCGACCTATGGGGGTTCAGGTAAAGATGGCTACACCTTC.